This TCR beta chain originates from a study of blood T cell repertoires in COVID-19. Study information: There were acute and convalescent COVID-19 samples, and they came from the United States, Italy and Spain. In each case, the material was cDNA or gDNA derived from T cells, B-cell-depleted T cells, or PBMCs.

Authors' methods: Estimates of nucleated cell counts were drawn from the amplification of reference gene primers. Using immunoSEQ multiplex PCR, the repertoire was profiled, and TCRdb retains in-frame clones only, with some absent. The V and J calls and clone size come from that table; D and trimming were worked out from the DNA. The sample lists about 16,000 clones, around 90% occurring once. Trimming pared 0 bases from V and 8 bases from J, leaving 14 bases between. Germline values: CDR1 SGDLS, CDR2 YYNGEE. The CDR3 has 14 amino acids. Sequencing used peripheral blood. The rearrangement uses TRBV9 and TRBJ1-2; D possibly corresponds to TRBD1 (6 bases). The origin of this receptor is a man in his sixties with active COVID-19. CDR3 bases: TGTGCCAGCAGCGTAGGAGGACAGCAGGGAGGCTACACCTTC. It encodes CASSVGGQQGGYTF.